The 11 T cell receptor beta chains below come from one sample, sequenced in a study of cytomegalovirus exposure and HLA in healthy donors. The data were produced by immunoSEQ multiplex PCR, yet TCRdb's version contains in-frame clones alone and is incomplete. The sample consists of fewer than 350,000 clones, around 89% of them appearing once. The sequencing sample was made of PBMCs. Source of these receptors: a woman younger than 35 in good health and CMV-seronegative.

The chain carries TRBV19 and TRBJ2-7, with 8 bases identical to TRBD1. J gave up 2 bases and V 4 bases, and 4 bases lay outside the gene matches. Germline values: CDR1 LNHDA, CDR2 SQIVND (reference sequence). CDR3 size: 14 residues. The CDR3 sequence is CASSTGTGPYEQYF. The CDR3 bases are TGTGCCAGTAGTACCGGGACAGGACCCTACGAGCAGTACTTC.

The chain links TRBV28 to TRBJ1-5, with D possibly being TRBD1 (5 bases). V dropped 5 bases and J dropped 2 bases, with 13 bases sitting between them. Germline assignment: CDR1 MDHEN and CDR2 SYDVKM. The CDR3 spans 15 residues. The CDR3 nucleotides are TGTGCCAGCAGTCCGCAGGGTATGGGCAATCAGCCCCAGCATTTT. Its translation is CASSPQGMGNQPQHF.

The V call is TRBV10-3, the J call TRBJ1-1; the match to TRBD1 covers 7 bases. The germline gives CDR1 ENHRY, CDR2 SYGVKD. With V trimmed by 0 bases and J by 14 bases, 6 bases remained unmatched. This CDR3 comprises 12 residues. Written as DNA, the CDR3 is TGTGCCATCAGTGAGTCTGGGAACAGGGGCTTCTTT. Its protein is CAISESGNRGFF.

The V gene is TRBV5-1, the J gene TRBJ2-7; 14 bases align to TRBD2. Germline CDR1 reads SGHRS; CDR2 reads YFSETQ. With V trimmed by 2 bases and J by 2 bases, 6 bases remained unmatched. CDR3 length equals 17 residues. The CDR3 reads CASSLGTSGRSPYEQYF. The CDR3 DNA is TGCGCCAGCAGCTTAGGGACTAGCGGGAGATCGCCCTACGAGCAGTACTTC.

The chain uses TRBV21-1 and TRBJ2-3; the table gives TRBD2 as D, unverified against the DNA. TRBV21-1 is assigned pseudogene status. The CDR3 is made up of 15 amino acids. This chain's CDR3 is CASTGWVGYTDTQYF. The CDR3 DNA is TGTGCCAGCACGGGGTGGGTGGGTTACACAGATACGCAGTATTTT.

The V and J genes are TRBV28 and TRBJ2-7; 7 bases are a match to TRBD1. J was trimmed by 6 bases and V by 3 bases; bases with no gene match: 8. The CDR3 spans 14 residues. Germline lookup yields CDR1 MDHEN and CDR2 SYDVKM. CDR3 sequence reads: CASSFGQAETEQYF. For the CDR3, the DNA is TGTGCCAGCAGTTTTGGACAGGCGGAGACCGAGCAGTACTTC.

The genes are TRBV10-3 and TRBJ2-7, with 11 nucleotides matching TRBD2. In germline, CDR1 is ENHRY, CDR2 SYGVKD. Trimming cost V 10 bases and J 6 bases; bases outside gene matches: 17. CDR3 length equals 16 residues. CDR3 residues: CATSPRVSGRAAEQYF. Written as DNA, the CDR3 is TGTGCCACCTCCCCCCGGGTTAGCGGGAGGGCCGCCGAGCAGTACTTC.

This chain joins TRBV28 and TRBJ2-7; tentatively, D is TRBD1 (5 bases). The CDR3 contains 16 residues. V gave up 6 bases and J gave up 0 bases, with 18 bases separating them. The germline gives CDR1 MDHEN, CDR2 SYDVKM. This CDR3 is CASSLGPTGLSYEQYF. Written as DNA, the CDR3 is TGTGCCAGCAGCCTGGGCCCTACAGGCCTCTCCTACGAGCAGTACTTC.

This chain uses TRBV2 with TRBJ2-7; TRBD2 matches at 8 bases. The CDR3 loop spans 14 amino acids. Germline CDR1 reads SNHLY; CDR2 reads FYNNEI. V was pared by 0 bases and J by 10 bases, with 8 bases of the junction left unmatched. The CDR3 nucleotides read TGTGCCAGCAGTGAAGCCTACCGGGGGGGAGTACAGTACTTC. Translation: CASSEAYRGGVQYF.

The gene calls are TRBV13 and TRBJ2-7; a possible D gene is TRBD2 (7 bases). Between the trimmed V and J ends, which lost 4 bases and 1 base, there was a span of 17 bases. CDR3 length: 16 residues. From germline, CDR1 is PRHDT and CDR2 FYEKMQ (reference sequence). DNA of the CDR3: TGTGCCAGCAGCTGGGGAGGGGGATCGCGGTCCTACGAGCAGTACTTC. This translates into CASSWGGGSRSYEQYF.

A few counts support this clone. The chain carries TRBV15 and TRBJ2-2; 9 bases line up with TRBD2. After removal of 0 bases from V and 6 bases from J, the junction contained 5 bases not matched to a gene. Germline V gene lookup returns CDR1 LNHNV and CDR2 YYDKDF (reference sequence). The CDR3 has 16 residues. Here the CDR3 reads CATSREVAGGPGELFF. CDR3 in DNA: TGTGCCACCAGCAGAGAGGTTGCGGGAGGGCCCGGGGAGCTGTTTTTT. Together with reference TRBV15 and TRBJ2-2, the CDR3 gives the full variable domain: DAMVIQNPRYQVTQFGKPVTLSCSQTLNHNVMYWYQQKSSQAPKLLFHYYDKDFNNEADTPDNFQSRRPNTSFCFLDIRSPGLGDTAMYLCATSREVAGGPGELFFGEGSRLTVL.